This T cell receptor (beta chain) was found in a study of cytomegalovirus exposure and HLA in healthy donors. This clone was seen just once. Its matching antigen is unknown. There are 18 residues in the CDR3. CDR1 SGHTA and CDR2 FQGNSA come from the germline V gene. The junction had 16 bases not matched to a gene; V was cut back by 5 bases and J by 8 bases. Study results and limitations: A classifier reportedly called cytomegalovirus status with high sensitivity and specificity. An analysis that was carried out later associated 15,000 to 20,000 TCR beta sequences with HLA alleles at 0.05 false discovery rate. Sequencing likely produced, as an artifact, a cluster of highly shared sequence variants.

This PCR relied on a set of 60 Vbeta primers and 13 Jbeta primers. Sequencing was performed with immunoSEQ multiplex PCR; in TCRdb, only in-frame clones are kept and a portion is missing. The sample lists 200,000 or so clones; 55% to 75% were seen once. The clonotype originates from a man aged 35-49 years in good health and CMV-seropositive. The material sequenced was PBMCs. The rearrangement uses TRBV7-2 and TRBJ2-1; 12 bases agree with TRBD2. CDR3 coding DNA: TGTGCCAGCAGCGCCGAACTAGCGGGGGGTCGCTCGTTCCATGAGCAGTTCTTC. Translation gives CASSAELAGGRSFHEQFF.